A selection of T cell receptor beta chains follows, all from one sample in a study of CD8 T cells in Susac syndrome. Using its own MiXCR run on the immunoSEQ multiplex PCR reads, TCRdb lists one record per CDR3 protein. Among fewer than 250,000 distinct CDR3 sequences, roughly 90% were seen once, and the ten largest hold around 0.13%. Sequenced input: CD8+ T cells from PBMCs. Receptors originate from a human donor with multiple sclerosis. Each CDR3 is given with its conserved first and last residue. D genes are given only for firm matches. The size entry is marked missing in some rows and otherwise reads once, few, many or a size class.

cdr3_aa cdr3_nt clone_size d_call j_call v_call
CASSMTSGNTIYF TGTGCCAGTAGTATGACCTCTGGAAACACCATATATTTT NA NA TRBJ1-3 TRBV19
CASGLGSNRDLQETQYF TGTGCTAGTGGTTTGGGATCGAACAGGGACCTCCAAGAGACCCAGTACTTC NA NA TRBJ2-5 TRBV12-5
CASSLGTGQASSKYF TGTGCCAGCAGCTTGGGGACAGGGCAGGCATCGAGCAAGTACTTC few TRBD1 TRBJ2-7 TRBV5-4
CASSLAKPGGEKLFF TGTGCCAGCAGCTTAGCGAAGCCTGGCGGGGAAAAACTGTTTTTT NA NA TRBJ1-4 TRBV11-3
CSARDSAGLGSTEAFF TGCAGTGCTAGAGATAGTGCGGGGTTGGGGAGCACTGAAGCTTTCTTT NA NA TRBJ1-1 TRBV20-1
CASSLAPGAPSNTGELFF TGCGCCAGCAGCTTGGCTCCCGGGGCTCCCTCGAACACCGGGGAGCTGTTTTTT NA NA TRBJ2-2 TRBV5-1
CASRRGGEYEQYF TGTGCGAGCCGCCGGGGGGGCGAGTACGAGCAGTACTTC NA TRBD2 TRBJ2-7 TRBV27
CATRSEQFNTEAFF TGTGCCACCAGGTCAGAACAGTTTAACACTGAAGCTTTCTTT NA NA TRBJ1-1 TRBV27
CASSLVGGSLYNEQFF TGTGCCAGCAGCTTAGTTGGCGGGAGCCTTTACAATGAGCAGTTCTTC NA TRBD2 TRBJ2-1 TRBV7-9
CASSPFGLLQTAGYEQYF TGTGCCAGCAGTCCCTTCGGCCTCCTACAGACAGCTGGGTACGAGCAGTACTTC NA NA TRBJ2-7 TRBV27
CASTDSYGYTF TGTGCCAGCACCGACAGCTATGGCTACACCTTC NA NA TRBJ1-2 TRBV6-6
CSAPGTSGRRSYNEQFF TGCAGTGCCCCCGGGACTAGCGGGAGGAGATCCTACAATGAGCAGTTCTTC NA TRBD2 TRBJ2-1 TRBV20-1
CASSPMRAGYGYTF TGTGCCAGCAGTCCGATGAGGGCCGGCTATGGCTACACCTTC NA NA TRBJ1-2 TRBV27
CASSEAGGREQFF TGTGCCAGCAGTGAAGCGGGGGGCAGGGAGCAGTTCTTC NA NA TRBJ2-1 TRBV2
CASSLRLSYEQYF TGCGCCAGCAGCTTGCGGTTGAGCTACGAGCAGTACTTC NA NA TRBJ2-7 TRBV5-1
CASSVPRGGAADTQYF TGTGCCAGCAGCGTGCCCCGAGGCGGGGCGGCAGATACGCAGTATTTT NA NA TRBJ2-3 TRBV9
CASRPRLDSANTEAFF TGTGCCAGCAGACCTCGGCTGGACAGCGCGAACACTGAAGCTTTCTTT NA NA TRBJ1-1 TRBV13
CASRELGGPDADTQYF TGTGCCAGCAGAGAACTCGGCGGGCCGGACGCCGATACGCAGTATTTT NA NA TRBJ2-3 TRBV9
CATSVGAFYNSPLHF TGTGCCACCTCCGTGGGGGCGTTCTATAATTCACCCCTCCACTTT once NA TRBJ1-6 TRBV19
CASSLEVETQYF TGTGCCAGCAGCTTAGAAGTGGAGACCCAGTACTTC NA NA TRBJ2-5 TRBV7-9
CASSVGQAHGYTF TGTGCCAGCAGCGTAGGGCAAGCCCATGGCTACACCTTC NA NA TRBJ1-2 TRBV9
CATLDGNEQFF TGTGCCACCCTTGATGGCAATGAGCAGTTCTTC NA NA TRBJ2-1 TRBV3-1
CASRAGSNQPQHF TGTGCCAGCAGGGCAGGGAGCAATCAGCCCCAGCATTTT once NA TRBJ1-5 TRBV6-6
CASSLRTPVVGAFF TGTGCCAGCAGTCTCCGGACTCCTGTAGTGGGGGCTTTCTTT NA NA TRBJ1-1 TRBV28
CASSSTSDSRTYNEQFF TGTGCCAGCAGCTCCACCTCGGACTCAAGGACCTACAATGAGCAGTTCTTC NA NA TRBJ2-1 TRBV7-9
CSARDLPAGVAYEQYF TGCAGTGCTAGAGACCTACCAGCGGGAGTCGCCTACGAGCAGTACTTC NA TRBD2 TRBJ2-7 TRBV20-1
CAITTSSSEQFF TGTGCCATCACGACTAGCAGCAGTGAGCAGTTCTTC NA TRBD2 TRBJ2-1 TRBV10-3
CASSGDEQFF TGTGCCAGCAGTGGGGATGAGCAGTTCTTC NA NA TRBJ2-1 TRBV25-1
CASSLTPEGTDTQYF TGTGCCAGCAGTTTAACCCCCGAGGGCACAGATACGCAGTATTTT once NA TRBJ2-3 TRBV28
CASWLAGGHNAFF TGTGCCAGCTGGTTAGCGGGGGGGCACAATGCGTTCTTC NA TRBD2 TRBJ2-1 TRBV2
CASSHDQRLANEQFF TGCGCCAGCAGCCACGACCAACGACTAGCGAATGAGCAGTTCTTC NA TRBD2 TRBJ2-1 TRBV4-1
CASSQDWQGGETQYF TGTGCCAGCAGCCAAGATTGGCAGGGCGGGGAGACCCAGTACTTC NA NA TRBJ2-5 TRBV4-2
CASKGGELFF TGTGCCAGTAAGGGGGGGGAGCTGTTTTTT NA NA TRBJ2-2 TRBV19
CASSLALGVQETQYF TGTGCCAGCAGCTTAGCTCTCGGGGTACAAGAGACCCAGTACTTC NA NA TRBJ2-5 TRBV7-9
CASSSTGGGYGYTF TGTGCCAGCAGCTCGACAGGGGGCGGCTATGGCTACACCTTC NA TRBD1 TRBJ1-2 TRBV5-8
CASSLSLAREQYF TGTGCCAGCAGCTTATCACTAGCGAGGGAGCAGTACTTC NA TRBD2 TRBJ2-7 TRBV7-9
CSARGNLGNEQFF TGCAGTGCTCGGGGGAACCTGGGGAATGAGCAGTTCTTC once NA TRBJ2-1 TRBV20-1
CASSFGTSNTEAFF TGTGCCAGCTCCTTCGGGACGTCGAACACTGAAGCTTTCTTT few NA TRBJ1-1 TRBV5-5
CSALRSSLNSYEQYF TGCAGTGCCCTGCGGAGCTCACTCAACTCCTACGAGCAGTACTTC few NA TRBJ2-7 TRBV20-1
CSAPRGSQETQYF TGCAGTGCTCCTCGGGGGTCCCAAGAGACCCAGTACTTC NA NA TRBJ2-5 TRBV20-1
CASSVGRGTDTQYF TGTGCCAGCAGCGTAGGCCGTGGAACAGATACGCAGTATTTT NA NA TRBJ2-3 TRBV9
CASSFGPEKLFF TGTGCCAGCAGCTTCGGGCCTGAAAAACTGTTTTTT NA NA TRBJ1-4 TRBV7-9
CASTGDGLHYGYTF TGTGCCAGCACCGGGGACGGGTTACACTATGGCTACACCTTC NA NA TRBJ1-2 TRBV16
CASSSTPGDEQFF TGTGCCAGCAGCTCTACGCCCGGGGATGAGCAGTTCTTC NA NA TRBJ2-1 TRBV7-9
CASSQDLGAEQYF TGTGCCAGCAGCCAAGATTTGGGGGCCGAGCAGTACTTC NA NA TRBJ2-7 TRBV3-1